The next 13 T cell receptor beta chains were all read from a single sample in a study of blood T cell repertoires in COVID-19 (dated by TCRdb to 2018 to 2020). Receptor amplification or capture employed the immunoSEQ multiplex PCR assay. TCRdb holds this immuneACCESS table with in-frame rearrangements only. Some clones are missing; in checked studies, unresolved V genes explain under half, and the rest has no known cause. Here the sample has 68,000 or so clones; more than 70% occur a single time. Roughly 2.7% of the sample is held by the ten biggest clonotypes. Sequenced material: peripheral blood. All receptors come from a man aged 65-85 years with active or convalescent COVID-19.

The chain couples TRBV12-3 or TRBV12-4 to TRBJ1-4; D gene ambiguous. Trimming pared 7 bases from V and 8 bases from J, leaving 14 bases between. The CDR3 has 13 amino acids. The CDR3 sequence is CASKGGSNEKLFF. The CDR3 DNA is TGTGCCAGCAAAGGCGGGTCCAACGAAAAACTGTTTTTT.

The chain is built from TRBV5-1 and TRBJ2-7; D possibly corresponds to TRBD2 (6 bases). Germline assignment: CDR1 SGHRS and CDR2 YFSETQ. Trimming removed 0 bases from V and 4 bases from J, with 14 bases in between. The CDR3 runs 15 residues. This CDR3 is CASSLDGRGAYEQYF. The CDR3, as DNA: TGCGCCAGCAGCTTGGATGGGCGCGGGGCTTACGAGCAGTACTTC.

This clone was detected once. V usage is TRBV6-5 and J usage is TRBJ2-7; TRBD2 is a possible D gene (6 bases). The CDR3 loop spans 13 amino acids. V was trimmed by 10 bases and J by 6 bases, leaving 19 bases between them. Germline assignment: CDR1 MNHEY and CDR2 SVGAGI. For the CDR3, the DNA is TGTGCCACAACGGCCCCCGCGGGACGCGAGCAGTACTTC. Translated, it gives CATTAPAGREQYF.

The CDR3 protein is CASKTVNNSPLHF. DNA of the CDR3: TGTGCCAGCAAAACAGTAAATAATTCACCCCTCCACTTT. This chain links TRBV28 with TRBJ1-6; no clear D. The CDR3 consists of 13 residues. Deletions cut 7 bases from V and 5 bases from J, with 9 bases between. Germline V gene data show CDR1 as MDHEN and CDR2 as SYDVKM.

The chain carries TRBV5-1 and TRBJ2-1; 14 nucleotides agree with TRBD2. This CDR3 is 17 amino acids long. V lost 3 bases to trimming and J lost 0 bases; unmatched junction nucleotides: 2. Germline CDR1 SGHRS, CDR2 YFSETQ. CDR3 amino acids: CASSSGTSGSSYNEQFF. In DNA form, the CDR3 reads TGCGCCAGCAGCTCCGGGACTAGCGGGAGCTCCTACAATGAGCAGTTCTTC.

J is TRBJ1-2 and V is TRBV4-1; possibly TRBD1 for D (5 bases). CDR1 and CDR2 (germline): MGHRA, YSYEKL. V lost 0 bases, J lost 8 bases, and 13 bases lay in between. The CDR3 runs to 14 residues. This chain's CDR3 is CASSQDSGISGYTF. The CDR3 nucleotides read TGCGCCAGCAGCCAAGATTCAGGGATCTCAGGCTACACCTTC.

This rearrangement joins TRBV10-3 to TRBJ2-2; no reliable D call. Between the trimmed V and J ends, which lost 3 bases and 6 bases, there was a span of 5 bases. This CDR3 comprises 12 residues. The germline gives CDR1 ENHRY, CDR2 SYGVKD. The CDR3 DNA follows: TGTGCCATCAGTGACAGTCCCGGGGAGCTGTTTTTT. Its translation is CAISDSPGELFF.

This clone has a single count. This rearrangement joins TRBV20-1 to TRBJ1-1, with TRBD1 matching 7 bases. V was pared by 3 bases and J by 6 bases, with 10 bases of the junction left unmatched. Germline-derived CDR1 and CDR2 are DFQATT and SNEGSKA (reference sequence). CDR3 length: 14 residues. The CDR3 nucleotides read TGCAGTGCTAGTGGCACCCAGGGGGTGGCTGAAGCTTTCTTT. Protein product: CSASGTQGVAEAFF.

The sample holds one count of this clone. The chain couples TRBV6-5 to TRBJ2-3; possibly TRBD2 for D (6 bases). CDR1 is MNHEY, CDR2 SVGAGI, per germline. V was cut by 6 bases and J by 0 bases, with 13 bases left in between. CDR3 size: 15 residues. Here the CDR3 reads CASRLLGGSTDTQYF. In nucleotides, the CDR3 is TGTGCCAGCAGACTGCTGGGGGGTAGCACAGATACGCAGTATTTT.

The DNA of the CDR3 is TGTGCCAGCAGCGTAGCATTGCGGAACCAAGAGACCCAGTACTTC. Encoded protein: CASSVALRNQETQYF. The rearrangement uses TRBV9 and TRBJ2-5, with D uncertain. Germline assignment: CDR1 SGDLS and CDR2 YYNGEE. The V end was cut by 0 bases, the J end by 0 bases, with 9 bases between. The CDR3 loop spans 15 amino acids.

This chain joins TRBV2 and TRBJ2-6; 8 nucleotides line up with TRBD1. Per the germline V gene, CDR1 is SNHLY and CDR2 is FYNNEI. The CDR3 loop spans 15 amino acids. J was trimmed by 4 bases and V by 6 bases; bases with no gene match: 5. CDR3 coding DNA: TGTGCCAGCAGGCCAGGGGGCGCGGGGGCCAACGTCCTGACTTTC. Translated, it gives CASRPGGAGANVLTF.

CDR3 DNA sequence: TGTGCCAGCAGCTTAGCTGGGGTGGGACTCACCGGGGAGCTGTTTTTT. It encodes CASSLAGVGLTGELFF. This sequence joins TRBV7-6 and TRBJ2-2, with D perhaps TRBD2 (6 bases). The V end lost 0 bases, the J end lost 4 bases, and 12 bases lay between the germline ends. The germline V gene encodes CDR1 SGHVS and CDR2 FNYEAQ. The CDR3 consists of 16 residues.

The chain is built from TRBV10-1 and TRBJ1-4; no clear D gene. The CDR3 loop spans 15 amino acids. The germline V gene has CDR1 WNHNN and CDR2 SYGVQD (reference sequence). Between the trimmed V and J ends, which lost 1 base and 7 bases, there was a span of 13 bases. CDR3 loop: CASSEFPQPGEKLFF. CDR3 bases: TGCGCCAGCAGTGAGTTTCCTCAGCCGGGTGAAAAACTGTTTTTT.